This paragraph reports one T cell receptor (beta chain). Antigen specificity is unknown. Between the trimmed V and J ends, which lost 6 bases and 1 base, there was a span of 13 bases. The CDR3 length is 14 residues. CDR1 is SQVTM, CDR2 ANQGSEA, per germline. Generated by immunoSEQ multiplex PCR, the TCRdb table keeps only in-frame clones and is missing some. The sample holds more than 2 million clones, nearly 97% seen once. This sample was included in a study of shared clonotypes between healthy human individuals. As for the study in general: Donors, aged 18 to 49, were two women and three men.

General study findings and limits: Rarefaction revealed incomplete sorted-subset sequencing despite large depth.

This clonotype was obtained from a man aged 18-30 years in good health. Sequencing used naive CD4+ T cells sorted from blood. The subset is: CD45RA+ positively selected. The chain recombines TRBV29-1 with TRBJ2-4; tentatively, D is TRBD1 (7 bases). CDR3 DNA: TGCAGCGTGACAGGGAGGACGGCCAAAAACATTCAGTACTTC. Amino acids: CSVTGRTAKNIQYF.